This TCR beta chain was obtained from a study of cytomegalovirus exposure and HLA in healthy donors. General observations from the study: Cytomegalovirus-associated status was assigned to fewer than 200 TCR beta chains. The classifier reportedly diagnosed cytomegalovirus status with high sensitivity and specificity. Associated with HLA alleles at 0.05 false discovery rate in a later analysis were around 17,000 TCR beta sequences.

Germline V lookup: CDR1 SGHRS, CDR2 YFSETQ. The CDR3 runs to 16 residues. Trimming shortened V by 0 bases and J by 1 base, and 13 bases separated the two germline ends. Concerning this clone: The antigen is unknown.

The PCR had 60 Vbeta and 13 Jbeta primers. Sequencing was performed with immunoSEQ multiplex PCR; in TCRdb, only in-frame clones are kept and a portion is missing. This repertoire shows fewer than 120,000 clones, around four fifths found once; its top ten account for roughly 6.2%. This chain joins TRBV5-1 and TRBJ1-2; weak D call: TRBD1 (5 bases). The sequence was collected from a man younger than 40 in good health and CMV-seropositive. The sequenced sample was PBMCs. The CDR3 region has the DNA TGCGCCAGCAGCTTGGTCGGGGGATCGGGTAACTATGGCTACACCTTC. Amino acid sequence: CASSLVGGSGNYGYTF.